The following is a T cell receptor (beta chain) sequence with its context. This specimen comes from a study of blood T cell repertoires in COVID-19. The V gene lost 6 bases and the J gene lost 11 bases, with 19 bases spanning the gap. Germline CDR1 reads SQVTM; CDR2 reads ANQGSEA. The CDR3 is 12 residues long. Ages ranged from about 18 to 89 years, with residence in about 23 US areas. Assignments of participants to cohorts depended upon their own reported clinical history. This table comes from immunoSEQ multiplex PCR, and its TCRdb copy is limited to in-frame clones, with some not included. This sample has fewer than 200,000 clones, with 65% to 80% found just once.

The genes are TRBV29-1 and TRBJ1-1; tentative D call: TRBD1 (5 bases). The sequenced sample was PBMCs or T cells enriched from blood (not recorded which). This clonotype originated in a woman aged 70 to 79 in a cohort exposed to, infected with or recovered from COVID-19 (not recorded which). CDR3 region: CSVIRGIGPAFF. As DNA, the CDR3 is TGCAGCGTCATCCGGGGGATCGGTCCGGCTTTCTTT. The complete variable domain, with remaining parts taken from reference TRBV29-1 and TRBJ1-1, reads SAVISQKPSRDICQRGTSLTIQCQVDSQVTMMFWYRQQPGQSLTLIATANQGSEATYESGFVIDKFPISRPNLTFSTLTVSNMSPEDSSIYLCSVIRGIGPAFFGQGTRLTVV.